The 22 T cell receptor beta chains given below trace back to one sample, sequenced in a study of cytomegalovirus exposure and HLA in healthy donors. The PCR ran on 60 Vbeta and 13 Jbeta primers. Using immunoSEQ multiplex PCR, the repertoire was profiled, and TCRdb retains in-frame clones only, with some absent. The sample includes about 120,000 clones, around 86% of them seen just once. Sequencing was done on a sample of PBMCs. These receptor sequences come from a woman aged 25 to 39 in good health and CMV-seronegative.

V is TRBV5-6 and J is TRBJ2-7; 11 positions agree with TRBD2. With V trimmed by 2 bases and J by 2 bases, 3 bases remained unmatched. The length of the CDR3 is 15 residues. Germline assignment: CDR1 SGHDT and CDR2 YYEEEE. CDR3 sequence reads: CASSFRGLAAYEQYF. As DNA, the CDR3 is TGTGCCAGCAGCTTTCGGGGACTAGCGGCCTACGAGCAGTACTTC. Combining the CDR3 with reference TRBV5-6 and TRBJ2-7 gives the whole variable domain DAGVTQSPTHLIKTRGQQVTLRCSPKSGHDTVSWYQQALGQGPQFIFQYYEEEERQRGNFPDRFSGHQFPNYSSELNVNALLLGDSALYLCASSFRGLAAYEQYFGPGTRLTVT.

The CDR3 reads CASSPRTDTQYF. The CDR3 DNA sequence: TGTGCCAGCAGCCCCCGGACAGATACGCAGTATTTT. V usage is TRBV7-9 and J usage is TRBJ2-3; D uncertain. Per the germline V gene, CDR1 is SEHNR and CDR2 is FQNEAQ (reference sequence). V was shortened by 5 bases and J by 3 bases, with 6 bases between the two germline ends. The CDR3 runs to 12 residues. The variable domain in full, with the rest retrieved from reference TRBV7-9 and TRBJ2-3, is DTGVSQNPRHKITKRGQNVTFRCDPISEHNRLYWYRQTLGQGPEFLTYFQNEAQLEKSRLLSDRFSAERPKGSFSTLEIQRTEQGDSAMYLCASSPRTDTQYFGPGTRLTVL.

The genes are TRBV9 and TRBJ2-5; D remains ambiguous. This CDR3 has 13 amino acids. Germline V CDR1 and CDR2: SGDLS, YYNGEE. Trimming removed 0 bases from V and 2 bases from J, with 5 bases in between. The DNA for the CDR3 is TGTGCCAGCAGCGTAGTGTCTCAAGAGACCCAGTACTTC. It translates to CASSVVSQETQYF.

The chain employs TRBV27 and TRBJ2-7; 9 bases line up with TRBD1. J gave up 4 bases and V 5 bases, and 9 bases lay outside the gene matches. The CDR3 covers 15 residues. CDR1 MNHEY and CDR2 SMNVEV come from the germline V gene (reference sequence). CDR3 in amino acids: CASSRNRDRDYEQYF. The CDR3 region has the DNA TGTGCCAGCAGTCGGAACCGGGACAGGGATTACGAGCAGTACTTC.

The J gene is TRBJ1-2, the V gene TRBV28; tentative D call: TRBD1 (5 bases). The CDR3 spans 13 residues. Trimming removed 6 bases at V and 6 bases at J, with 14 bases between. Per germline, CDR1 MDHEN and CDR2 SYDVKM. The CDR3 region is CASSHKGFNGYTF. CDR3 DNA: TGTGCCAGCAGCCATAAGGGGTTTAATGGCTACACCTTC.

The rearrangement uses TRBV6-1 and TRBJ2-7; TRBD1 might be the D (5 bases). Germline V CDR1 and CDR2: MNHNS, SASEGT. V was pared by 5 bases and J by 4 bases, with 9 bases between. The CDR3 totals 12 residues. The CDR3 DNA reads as TGTGCCAGCAGTCTTCAGGGTTACGAGCAGTACTTC. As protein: CASSLQGYEQYF.

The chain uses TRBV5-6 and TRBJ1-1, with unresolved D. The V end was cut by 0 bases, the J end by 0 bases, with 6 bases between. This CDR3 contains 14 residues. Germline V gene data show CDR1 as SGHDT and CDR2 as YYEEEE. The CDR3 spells CASSLGRLNTEAFF. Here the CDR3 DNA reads TGTGCCAGCAGCTTGGGGAGGCTGAACACTGAAGCTTTCTTT.

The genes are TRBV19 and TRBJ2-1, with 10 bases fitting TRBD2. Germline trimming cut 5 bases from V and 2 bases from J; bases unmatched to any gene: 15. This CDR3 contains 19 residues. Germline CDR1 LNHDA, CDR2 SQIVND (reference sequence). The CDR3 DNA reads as TGTGCCAGTAGTTTGCGGGGACTAGCGAGCACGCCTACCTACAATGAGCAGTTCTTC. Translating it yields CASSLRGLASTPTYNEQFF.

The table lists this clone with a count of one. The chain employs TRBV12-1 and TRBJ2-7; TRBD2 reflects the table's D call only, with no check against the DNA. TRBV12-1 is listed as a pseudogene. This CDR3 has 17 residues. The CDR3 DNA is TGTGCCAGCAGCTTTCAAGAAGACTCAACCGACTCCTACGAGCAGTACTTC. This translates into CASSFQEDSTDSYEQYF.

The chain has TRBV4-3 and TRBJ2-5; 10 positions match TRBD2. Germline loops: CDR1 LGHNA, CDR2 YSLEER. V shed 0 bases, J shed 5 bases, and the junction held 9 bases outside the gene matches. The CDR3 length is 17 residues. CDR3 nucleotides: TGCGCCAGCAGCCAAGAATCGGCTAGCGGGAGTCCGGAGACCCAGTACTTC. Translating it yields CASSQESASGSPETQYF.

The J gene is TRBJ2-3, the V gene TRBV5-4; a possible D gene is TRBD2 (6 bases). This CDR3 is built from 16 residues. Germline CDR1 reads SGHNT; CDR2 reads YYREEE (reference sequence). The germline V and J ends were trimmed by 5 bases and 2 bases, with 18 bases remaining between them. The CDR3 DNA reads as TGTGCCAGCAGGGGCGGGATTGAGTTCAACACAGATACGCAGTATTTT. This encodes CASRGGIEFNTDTQYF.

The CDR3 coding sequence is TGTGCCAGCAGTTTTCAGGCAATGAACACTGAAGCTTTCTTT. Its protein product is CASSFQAMNTEAFF. The V call is TRBV27, the J call TRBJ1-1; D unresolved. Germline V gene data show CDR1 as MNHEY and CDR2 as SMNVEV (reference sequence). This CDR3 comprises 14 residues. The V and J ends lost 3 bases and 0 bases respectively, with 8 bases between them.

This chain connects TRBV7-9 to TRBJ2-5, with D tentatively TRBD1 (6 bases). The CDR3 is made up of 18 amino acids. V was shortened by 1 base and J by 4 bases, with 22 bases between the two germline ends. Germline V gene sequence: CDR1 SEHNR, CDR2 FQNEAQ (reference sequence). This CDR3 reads CASSLGPFRGSEGETQYF. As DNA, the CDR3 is TGTGCCAGCAGCTTAGGTCCCTTCAGGGGTTCGGAAGGAGAGACCCAGTACTTC.

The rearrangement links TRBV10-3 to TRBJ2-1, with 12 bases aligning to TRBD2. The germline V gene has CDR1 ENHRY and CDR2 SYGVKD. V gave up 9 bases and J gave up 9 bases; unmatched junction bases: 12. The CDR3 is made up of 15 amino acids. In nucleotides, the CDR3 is TGTGCCATAGATGAGACTAGCGGGAGAAGTAGTGAGCAGTTCTTC. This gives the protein CAIDETSGRSSEQFF.

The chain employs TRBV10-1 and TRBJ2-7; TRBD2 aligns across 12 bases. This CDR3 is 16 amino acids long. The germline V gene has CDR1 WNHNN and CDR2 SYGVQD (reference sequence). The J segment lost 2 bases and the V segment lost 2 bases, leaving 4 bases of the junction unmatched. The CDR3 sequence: CASSEASGRVAYEQYF. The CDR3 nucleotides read TGCGCCAGCAGTGAGGCTAGCGGGAGGGTCGCCTACGAGCAGTACTTC.

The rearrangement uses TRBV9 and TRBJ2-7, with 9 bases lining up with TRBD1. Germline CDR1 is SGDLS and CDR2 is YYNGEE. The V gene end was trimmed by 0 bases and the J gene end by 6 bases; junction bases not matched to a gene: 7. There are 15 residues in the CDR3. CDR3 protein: CASSVEGTGSSEQYF. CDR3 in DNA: TGTGCCAGCAGCGTAGAGGGGACAGGGTCTTCCGAGCAGTACTTC.

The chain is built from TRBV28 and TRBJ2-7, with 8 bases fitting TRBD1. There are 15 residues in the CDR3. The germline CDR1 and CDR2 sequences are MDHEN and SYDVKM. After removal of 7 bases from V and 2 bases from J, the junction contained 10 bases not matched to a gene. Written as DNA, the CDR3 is TGTGCCAGCAACAACCCGGACAGGGCGACCTACGAGCAGTACTTC. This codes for CASNNPDRATYEQYF.

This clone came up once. CDR3 DNA: TGCGCCAGCAGCTCGCGGACTAGCGGGAGGGCCAGGGAGACCCAGTACTTC. Residues: CASSSRTSGRARETQYF. The J gene is TRBJ2-5, the V gene TRBV5-1, with 15 bases matching TRBD2. After removal of 3 bases from V and 5 bases from J, the junction contained 8 bases not matched to a gene. This CDR3 has 17 amino acids. Germline V gives CDR1 SGHRS, CDR2 YFSETQ.

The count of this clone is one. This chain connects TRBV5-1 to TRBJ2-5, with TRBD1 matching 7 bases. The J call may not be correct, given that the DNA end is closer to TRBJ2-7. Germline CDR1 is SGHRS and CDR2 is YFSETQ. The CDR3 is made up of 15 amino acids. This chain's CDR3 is CASSSYSGQDYEQYF. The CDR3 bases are TGCGCCAGCAGCTCCTATTCAGGACAGGACTACGAGCAGTACTTC.

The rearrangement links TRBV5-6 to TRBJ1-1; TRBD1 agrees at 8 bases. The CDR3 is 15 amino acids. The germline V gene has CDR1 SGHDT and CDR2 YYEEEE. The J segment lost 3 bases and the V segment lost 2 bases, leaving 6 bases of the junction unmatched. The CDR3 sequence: CASSFYGQGDTEAFF. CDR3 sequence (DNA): TGTGCCAGCAGCTTTTATGGACAGGGAGACACTGAAGCTTTCTTT. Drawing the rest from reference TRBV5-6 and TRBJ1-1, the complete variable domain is DAGVTQSPTHLIKTRGQQVTLRCSPKSGHDTVSWYQQALGQGPQFIFQYYEEEERQRGNFPDRFSGHQFPNYSSELNVNALLLGDSALYLCASSFYGQGDTEAFFGQGTRLTVV.

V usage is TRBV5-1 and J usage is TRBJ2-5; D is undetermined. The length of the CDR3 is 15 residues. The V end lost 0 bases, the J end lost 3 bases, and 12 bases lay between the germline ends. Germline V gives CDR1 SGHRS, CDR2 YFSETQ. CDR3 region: CASSLAPGLEETQYF. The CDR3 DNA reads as TGCGCCAGCAGCTTGGCCCCGGGTTTGGAAGAGACCCAGTACTTC.

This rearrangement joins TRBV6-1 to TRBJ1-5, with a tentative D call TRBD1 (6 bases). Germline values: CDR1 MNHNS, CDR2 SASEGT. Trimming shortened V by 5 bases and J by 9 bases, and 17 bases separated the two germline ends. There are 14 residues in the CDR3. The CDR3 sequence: CASSSGTPALPQHF. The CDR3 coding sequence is TGTGCCAGCAGTTCCGGGACACCGGCATTGCCCCAGCATTTT.